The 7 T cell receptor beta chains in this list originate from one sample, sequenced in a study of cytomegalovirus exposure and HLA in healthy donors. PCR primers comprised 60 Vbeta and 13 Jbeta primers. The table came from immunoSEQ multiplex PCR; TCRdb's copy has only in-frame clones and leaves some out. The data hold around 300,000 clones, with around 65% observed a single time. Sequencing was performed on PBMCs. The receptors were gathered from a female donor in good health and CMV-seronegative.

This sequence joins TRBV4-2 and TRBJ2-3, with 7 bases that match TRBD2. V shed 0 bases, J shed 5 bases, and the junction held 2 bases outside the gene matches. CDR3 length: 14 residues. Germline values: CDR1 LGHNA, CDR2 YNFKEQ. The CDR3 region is CASSQDSSGDTQYF. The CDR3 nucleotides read TGTGCCAGCAGCCAAGATTCTAGCGGAGATACGCAGTATTTT.

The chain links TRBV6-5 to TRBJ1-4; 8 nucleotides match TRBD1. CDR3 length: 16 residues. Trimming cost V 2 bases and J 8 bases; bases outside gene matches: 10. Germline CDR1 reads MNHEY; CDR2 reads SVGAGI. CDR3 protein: CASSYATGTGKEKLFF. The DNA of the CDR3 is TGTGCCAGCAGTTACGCTACCGGGACAGGAAAAGAAAAACTGTTTTTT.

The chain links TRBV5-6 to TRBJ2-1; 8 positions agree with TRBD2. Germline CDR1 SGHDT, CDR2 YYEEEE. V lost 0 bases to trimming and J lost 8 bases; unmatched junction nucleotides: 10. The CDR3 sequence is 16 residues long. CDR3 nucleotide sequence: TGTGCCAGCAGCTTGGATAACGGTCCGGGGGGGGATGAGCAGTTCTTC. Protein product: CASSLDNGPGGDEQFF.

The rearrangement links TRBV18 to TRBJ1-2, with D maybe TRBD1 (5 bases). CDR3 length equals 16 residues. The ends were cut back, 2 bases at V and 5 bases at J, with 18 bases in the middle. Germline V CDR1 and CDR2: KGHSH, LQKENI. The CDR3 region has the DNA TGTGCCAGCTCACCATCGGTCGCAGGGCTTAAGTATGGCTACACCTTC. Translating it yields CASSPSVAGLKYGYTF.

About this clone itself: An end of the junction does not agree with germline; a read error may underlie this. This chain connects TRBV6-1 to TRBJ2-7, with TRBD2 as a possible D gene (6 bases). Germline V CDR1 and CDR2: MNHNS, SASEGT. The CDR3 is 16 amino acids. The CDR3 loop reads CASSAERSGASHEQYF. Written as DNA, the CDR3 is TGTGCCAGCAGTGCCGAGCGATCGGGAGCCTCCCACGAGCAGTACTTC.

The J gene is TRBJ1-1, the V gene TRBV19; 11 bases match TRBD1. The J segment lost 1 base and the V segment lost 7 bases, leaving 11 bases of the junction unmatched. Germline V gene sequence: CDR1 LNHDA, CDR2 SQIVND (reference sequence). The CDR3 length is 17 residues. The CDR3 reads CASNFPGQGAGNTEAFF. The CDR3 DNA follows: TGTGCCAGTAATTTTCCCGGACAGGGGGCAGGGAACACTGAAGCTTTCTTT.

The CDR3 region is CAIRGANQETQYF. CDR3 DNA sequence: TGTGCCATCAGGGGGGCGAATCAAGAGACCCAGTACTTC. The chain is built from TRBV10-3 and TRBJ2-5; maybe TRBD1 (6 bases). CDR3 length equals 13 residues. The germline V gene has CDR1 ENHRY and CDR2 SYGVKD. V was pared by 6 bases and J by 2 bases, with 10 bases between.